This T cell receptor (beta chain) derives from a study of T cell clonality in common variable immunodeficiency. The sample holds many counts of this clone. The read stops 3 residues short of the end of the CDR3; the missing end is completed from the germline J gene. The table came from immunoSEQ multiplex PCR; TCRdb's copy has only in-frame clones and leaves some out. The sample shows tens of thousands of clones, no singletons; the ten largest hold 1.6%. The CDR3 has 14 residues. Trimming removed 0 bases from V and 2 bases from J; junction bases left unmatched: 3. Germline CDR1 reads GTSNPN; CDR2 reads SVGIG (reference sequence).

This rearrangement joins TRBV30 to TRBJ2-5; 7 bases line up with TRBD1. This sequence was found in a person aged 18 to 75 in good health. Sequencing was carried out using peripheral blood mononuclear cells. CDR3 protein: CAWSVNRGQETQYF. The CDR3 bases that were read are TGTGCCTGGAGTGTAAACAGGGGACAAGAGACC. The full variable domain, rest sourced from reference TRBV30 and TRBJ2-5, is SQTIHQWPATLVQPVGSPLSLECTVEGTSNPNLYWYRQAAGRGLQLLFYSVGIGQISSEVPQNLSASRPQDRQFILSSKKLLLSDSGFYLCAWSVNRGQETQYFGPGTRLLVL.